This T cell receptor beta chain was obtained from a study of shared clonotypes between healthy human individuals. Study-wide results and limits: Read depth was anticipated to influence clonotype sharing among donors. The study sampled only blood, and tissue repertoires likely differ.

Libraries were prepared by immunoSEQ multiplex PCR; TCRdb keeps only in-frame clonotypes and omits some of them. The sample includes about 2.2 million clones, just under 95% seen only once; the top ten take more than 1.5%. Turning to this clone: Its target is unknown.

Terminally differentiated effector memory CD45RA+ cells were excluded by CCR7 positive selection of CD45RO-negative cells. The germline V gene encodes CDR1 SEHNR and CDR2 FQNEAQ (reference sequence). V lost 0 bases and J lost 3, with 12 bases in between. CDR3 size: 16 residues. The sample consisted of naive CD8+ T cells from PBMCs. The V gene is TRBV7-9, the J gene TRBJ2-1, with D possibly being TRBD1 (5 bases). The receptor was derived from a man aged 18 to 29 in good health. Some clones in this sample may be carry-over from other donors' samples. The CDR3 DNA reads as TGTGCCAGCAGCTTAGCGGGGCAGCATGGCTACAATGAGCAGTTCTTC. Translating gives CASSLAGQHGYNEQFF.